A single sample is the source of the 27 T cell receptor beta chains below, sequenced in a study of blood T cell repertoires in COVID-19. Using immunoSEQ multiplex PCR, the repertoire was profiled, and TCRdb retains in-frame clones only, with some absent. The repertoire holds 250,000 to 300,000 clones, with around 86% as singletons. Sequencing was carried out using PBMCs or T cells enriched from blood (not recorded which). These receptors all stem from a man younger than 35 who had recovered from COVID-19.

The chain joins TRBV10-3 to TRBJ2-7; D might be TRBD1 (6 bases). The CDR3 is 14 amino acids. In germline, CDR1 is ENHRY, CDR2 SYGVKD. Trimming left V 6 bases short and J 5 bases short, with 17 bases between. This CDR3 reads CAISRKQGVDEQYF. CDR3 coding DNA: TGTGCCATCAGCCGGAAACAGGGAGTCGACGAGCAGTACTTC.

The chain uses TRBV19 and TRBJ1-2; TRBD1 agrees at 8 bases. CDR1 and CDR2 (germline): LNHDA, SQIVND (reference sequence). V lost 5 bases and J lost 4; bases outside the gene matches: 9. The CDR3 extends over 15 amino acids. The CDR3: CASSFQGAGGYGYTF. The CDR3 nucleotides are TGTGCCAGTAGTTTCCAGGGGGCAGGGGGCTATGGCTACACCTTC.

The CDR3 nucleotides read TGTGCCACCAGCAGGGGGGGGCTTAACTATGGCTACACCTTC. Amino acids: CATSRGGLNYGYTF. The rearrangement joins TRBV15 to TRBJ1-2; maybe TRBD1 (6 bases). The germline CDR1 and CDR2 sequences are LNHNV and YYDKDF (reference sequence). With 3 bases removed from V and 1 base from J, the gap between germline ends came to 9 bases. CDR3 length: 14 residues.

CDR3: CASSPGTGNEKLFF. CDR3 DNA sequence: TGTGCCAGCAGTCCCGGGACAGGGAATGAAAAACTGTTTTTT. The chain links TRBV28 to TRBJ1-4; 9 bases agree with TRBD1. From germline, CDR1 is MDHEN and CDR2 SYDVKM. CDR3 size: 14 residues. With V trimmed by 5 bases and J by 5 bases, 3 bases remained unmatched.

This sequence joins TRBV5-5 and TRBJ1-5, with TRBD1 matching over 9 bases. The CDR3 covers 14 residues. Germline V gene data show CDR1 as SGHKS and CDR2 as YYEKEE (reference sequence). Trimming took 5 bases from V and 4 from J; bases not matched to a gene: 4. The CDR3 DNA is TGTGCCAGCAGATTGACAGGGGGAAATCAGCCCCAGCATTTT. Its protein product is CASRLTGGNQPQHF. Using reference TRBV5-5 and TRBJ1-5 for the parts outside the CDR3, the full variable domain is DAGVTQSPTHLIKTRGQQVTLRCSPISGHKSVSWYQQVLGQGPQFIFQYYEKEERGRGNFPDRFSARQFPNYSSELNVNALLLGDSALYLCASRLTGGNQPQHFGDGTRLSIL.

For the CDR3, the DNA is TGTGCCTGGAGTGTAGGTCTTACTAGCGATGAGCAGTTCTTC. It encodes CAWSVGLTSDEQFF. The gene calls are TRBV30 and TRBJ2-1; 7 nucleotides align to TRBD2. V lost 0 bases and J lost 8; bases outside the gene matches: 7. The CDR3 spans 14 residues. Germline-derived CDR1 and CDR2 are GTSNPN and SVGIG (reference sequence). The entire variable domain, with the rest obtained from reference TRBV30 and TRBJ2-1, is as follows: SQTIHQWPATLVQPVGSPLSLECTVEGTSNPNLYWYRQAAGRGLQLLFYSVGIGQISSEVPQNLSASRPQDRQFILSSKKLLLSDSGFYLCAWSVGLTSDEQFFGPGTRLTVL.

The chain links TRBV3-1 (or the pseudogene TRBV3-2) to TRBJ2-3; 10 bases line up with TRBD2. Looked up from germline, CDR1 is LGHDT and CDR2 is YNNKEL (reference sequence). The junction had 11 bases not matched to a gene; V was cut back by 1 base and J by 1 base. CDR3 length equals 19 residues. The CDR3 bases are TGTGCCAGCAGCCAAGGAGGGCTAGCGGGGGTGTTTGGCACAGATACGCAGTATTTT. It is translated as CASSQGGLAGVFGTDTQYF.

The chain uses TRBV25-1 and TRBJ1-2; the match to TRBD1 covers 8 bases. Trimming removed 1 base from V and 0 bases from J; junction bases left unmatched: 4. This CDR3 has 16 residues. CDR1 and CDR2 (germline): MGHDK, SYGVNS. The CDR3 coding sequence is TGTGCCAGCAGTGAATGGACAGGGAATCCTAACTATGGCTACACCTTC. Translation gives CASSEWTGNPNYGYTF.

The sample holds one count of this clone. The chain is built from TRBV5-1 and TRBJ1-1; TRBD1 matches 7 bases. This CDR3 has 15 amino acids. Looked up from germline, CDR1 is SGHRS and CDR2 is YFSETQ. J gave up 1 base and V 4 bases, and 7 bases lay outside the gene matches. CDR3 loop: CASSGLTGRNTEAFF. The CDR3, as DNA: TGCGCCAGCAGCGGACTGACAGGGAGGAACACTGAAGCTTTCTTT. The variable domain in full, completed from reference TRBV5-1 and TRBJ1-1, reads KAGVTQTPRYLIKTRGQQVTLSCSPISGHRSVSWYQQTPGQGLQFLFEYFSETQRNKGNFPGRFSGRQFSNSRSEMNVSTLELGDSALYLCASSGLTGRNTEAFFGQGTRLTVV.

This clone was counted a single time. This rearrangement joins TRBV2 to TRBJ2-5; D may be TRBD2 (5 bases). CDR3 length: 17 amino acids. V was cut by 3 bases and J by 2 bases, with 19 bases left in between. CDR1 and CDR2 from the germline V gene are SNHLY and FYNNEI. The DNA of the CDR3 is TGTGCCAGCAGTGACCTAGCAGGCCTGAGCGCACAAGAGACCCAGTACTTC. Its translation: CASSDLAGLSAQETQYF.

The chain uses TRBV27 and TRBJ1-1; D may be TRBD1 (5 bases). Trimming took 6 bases from V and 11 from J, leaving 16 bases between them. This CDR3 is built from 12 residues. CDR1 is MNHEY, CDR2 SMNVEV, per germline (reference sequence). As DNA, the CDR3 is TGTGCCAGCAGCGATACATTCGGGGGTGCTTTCTTT. It is translated as CASSDTFGGAFF.

The J gene is TRBJ1-1, the V gene TRBV28; 8 bases match TRBD1. The CDR3 contains 14 residues. From germline, CDR1 is MDHEN and CDR2 SYDVKM. Trimming at V came to 6 bases and at J to 4 bases, leaving 7 bases not matched to a gene. CDR3 in DNA: TGTGCCAGCAGCCACCAGGGGGCAGTCACTGAAGCTTTCTTT. It is translated as CASSHQGAVTEAFF.

This rearrangement joins TRBV6-1 to TRBJ1-5, with TRBD1 as a possible D gene (5 bases). The V end lost 4 bases, the J end lost 0 bases, and 16 bases lay between the germline ends. The germline V gene encodes CDR1 MNHNS and CDR2 SASEGT. CDR3 length: 17 amino acids. The CDR3 nucleotides are TGTGCCAGCAGTGTATTCCCCGGGGGAGATAGCAATCAGCCCCAGCATTTT. Amino acid sequence: CASSVFPGGDSNQPQHF.

The rearrangement joins TRBV5-6 to TRBJ1-1, with D perhaps TRBD1 (6 bases). The germline V and J ends were trimmed by 4 bases and 13 bases, with 20 bases remaining between them. The CDR3 totals 13 residues. Germline V lookup: CDR1 SGHDT, CDR2 YYEEEE. The CDR3 coding sequence is TGTGCCAGCAGCCTATTGGACATACCGACAGGTTTCTTT. This codes for CASSLLDIPTGFF.

The gene calls are TRBV12-5 and TRBJ2-7; tentative D call: TRBD2 (6 bases). Germline CDR1 is LGHNT and CDR2 is FRNRAP. Trimming removed 5 bases at V and 0 bases at J, with 17 bases between. The CDR3 covers 16 residues. The CDR3 reads CASGQNVGTSSYEQYF. Written as DNA, the CDR3 is TGTGCTAGTGGTCAAAACGTCGGGACTTCCTCCTACGAGCAGTACTTC.

This chain connects TRBV7-9 to TRBJ2-7; a weak D match, TRBD1 (6 bases). V dropped 5 bases and J dropped 3 bases, with 11 bases sitting between them. Germline-derived CDR1 and CDR2 are SEHNR and FQNEAQ (reference sequence). This CDR3 contains 13 residues. CDR3 nucleotides: TGTGCCAGCAGCGGGTCAGGGGACTACGAGCAGTACTTC. Its translation is CASSGSGDYEQYF.

This clone was seen a single time. This chain connects TRBV5-6 to TRBJ2-7; 9 bases are shared with TRBD2. Germline CDR1 SGHDT, CDR2 YYEEEE. This CDR3 is built from 15 residues. V lost 0 bases to trimming and J lost 2 bases; unmatched junction nucleotides: 3. CDR3 residues: CASSLAASGAYEQYF. DNA for the CDR3: TGTGCCAGCAGCTTGGCAGCTAGCGGGGCCTACGAGCAGTACTTC.

This chain joins TRBV20-1 and TRBJ1-5, with D maybe TRBD1 (6 bases). This CDR3 comprises 13 residues. Germline V gives CDR1 DFQATT, CDR2 SNEGSKA (reference sequence). Trimming cost V 3 bases and J 6 bases, with 12 bases left between them. This CDR3 is CSASYRVGQPQHF. CDR3 bases: TGCAGTGCTAGTTACAGGGTAGGTCAGCCCCAGCATTTT.

The chain carries TRBV18 and TRBJ1-3; no firm D call. The CDR3 length is 14 residues. The V end lost 2 bases, the J end lost 3 bases, and 8 bases lay between the germline ends. CDR1 and CDR2 (germline): KGHSH, LQKENI. DNA for the CDR3: TGTGCCAGCTCACCAAAAGCAAATGGAAACACCATATATTTT. This gives the protein CASSPKANGNTIYF.

The genes are TRBV7-9 and TRBJ1-1; no reliable D call. The CDR3 contains 14 residues. Germline V CDR1 and CDR2: SEHNR, FQNEAQ (reference sequence). The V and J ends lost 1 base and 5 bases respectively, with 11 bases between them. The CDR3, as DNA: TGTGCCAGCAGCTTAGTGGAAGGGAGGACTGAAGCTTTCTTT. It translates to CASSLVEGRTEAFF.

The chain joins TRBV12-3 or TRBV12-4 to TRBJ2-7, with TRBD1 matching over 8 bases. This CDR3 region has 13 residues. V was clipped by 4 bases and J by 3 bases; unmatched bases: 2. The CDR3 sequence is CASSYGTGYEQYF. The CDR3 bases are TGTGCCAGCAGTTACGGGACAGGCTACGAGCAGTACTTC.

The chain couples TRBV5-8 to TRBJ2-7; 8 nucleotides match TRBD2. V dropped 1 base and J dropped 4; count of bases not matched to a gene: 7. Germline assignment: CDR1 SGHTS and CDR2 YDEGEE. The CDR3 runs 15 residues. The CDR3 DNA sequence: TGTGCCAGCAGCTTGATGTCGGGGGGGCAGTACGAGCAGTACTTC. Translated, it gives CASSLMSGGQYEQYF.

The V call is TRBV2, the J call TRBJ2-1, with TRBD1 matching over 8 bases. The germline gives CDR1 SNHLY, CDR2 FYNNEI. With V trimmed by 9 bases and J by 8 bases, 9 bases remained unmatched. This CDR3 spans 13 amino acids. The chain's CDR3 is CASADRGLDEQFF. The CDR3 DNA is TGTGCCAGTGCAGACAGGGGTCTCGATGAGCAGTTCTTC.

The rearrangement joins TRBV5-3 to TRBJ1-5; no clear D gene. TRBV5-3 is assigned to the ORF class and has an uncertain function. V lost 4 bases and J lost 10, with 18 bases in between. The CDR3 is made up of 14 amino acids. The CDR3 here is CARSLRSKIQPQHF. CDR3 nucleotide sequence: TGTGCCAGAAGCCTCAGATCAAAAATCCAACCCCAGCATTTT.

The chain links TRBV20-1 to TRBJ2-3; D is unclear. The length of the CDR3 is 18 residues. V lost 4 bases to trimming and J lost 4 bases, with 27 bases between them. The germline V gene has CDR1 DFQATT and CDR2 SNEGSKA (reference sequence). CDR3 residues: CSAIDEVHRGRLSDTQYF. DNA of the CDR3: TGCAGTGCTATTGATGAGGTCCATCGAGGTCGTCTCTCAGATACGCAGTATTTT.

The V gene is TRBV30, the J gene TRBJ2-5; TRBD2 matches 15 bases. CDR3 size: 14 residues. The trim removed 6 bases at V and 5 bases at J, leaving 4 bases unmatched. Germline V gene data show CDR1 as GTSNPN and CDR2 as SVGIG (reference sequence). CDR3 sequence reads: CACPGLAGGETQYF. The CDR3 coding sequence is TGTGCCTGCCCTGGACTAGCGGGGGGGGAGACCCAGTACTTC. Together with reference TRBV30 and TRBJ2-5, the CDR3 gives the full variable domain: SQTIHQWPATLVQPVGSPLSLECTVEGTSNPNLYWYRQAAGRGLQLLFYSVGIGQISSEVPQNLSASRPQDRQFILSSKKLLLSDSGFYLCACPGLAGGETQYFGPGTRLLVL.

The rearrangement uses TRBV30 and TRBJ1-1; D is undetermined. The germline V and J ends were trimmed by 5 bases and 0 bases, with 7 bases remaining between them. The CDR3 loop spans 12 amino acids. The germline V gene has CDR1 GTSNPN and CDR2 SVGIG (reference sequence). This CDR3 reads CAWATVNTEAFF. The DNA for the CDR3 is TGTGCCTGGGCCACTGTGAACACTGAAGCTTTCTTT.